This T cell receptor (beta chain) came from a study of T cell repertoires in cytomegalovirus infection. Study information: Signatures in public TCR beta sequences pointed to both CMV infection and matching HLA type. Findings of the study overall: The ex vivo response was dominated by HLA-C-restricted CMV-specific TCR beta clonotypes.

About this clonotype: As yet, its antigen is unknown.

TCRdb re-analysed the reads in MiXCR, keeping a single row per CDR3 protein. The profile covers around 490,000 distinct CDR3 sequences, with approximately 26% appearing a single time and 13% taken by the ten largest. Sequenced input: PBMCs. The clonotype originates from a human donor in good health (CMV status not recorded). Some clones in this sample may be carry-over from other donors' samples.

The DNA of the CDR3 is TGTGCCAGTACCCCCACGGGGAGCTATGGCTACACCTTC. This translates into CASTPTGSYGYTF. The chain recombines TRBV19 with TRBJ1-2, with D uncertain. The CDR3 loop spans 13 amino acids. Germline-derived CDR1 and CDR2 are LNHDA and SQIVND (reference sequence). The V and J ends lost 7 bases and 4 bases respectively, with 13 bases between them.